These 32 T cell receptor beta chains were all obtained from the same sample, sequenced in a study of blood T cell repertoires in COVID-19. The protocol was immunoSEQ multiplex PCR, while the TCRdb copy is restricted to in-frame clones and leaves out a portion. The table records roughly 430,000 clones, over 75% of them present only once. Sequenced sample: PBMCs or T cells enriched from blood (not recorded which). These receptors all stem from a woman aged 18 to 35 who had been exposed to COVID-19.

The chain carries TRBV4-1 and TRBJ1-5; TRBD1 might be the D (5 bases). This CDR3 region has 15 residues. The germline V gene has CDR1 MGHRA and CDR2 YSYEKL. Trimming shortened V by 4 bases and J by 5 bases, and 15 bases separated the two germline ends. The CDR3 loop is CASSPQGRVDQPQHF. DNA of the CDR3: TGCGCCAGCAGCCCTCAGGGCAGGGTGGATCAGCCCCAGCATTTT.

CDR3 bases: TGTGCCAGCAGCCCCCCCGAGACAGGGTGGGATGGCTACACCTTC. The encoded protein is CASSPPETGWDGYTF. The chain links TRBV7-9 to TRBJ1-2; 7 nucleotides agree with TRBD1. Germline values: CDR1 SEHNR, CDR2 FQNEAQ (reference sequence). The CDR3 totals 15 residues. J was trimmed by 6 bases and V by 5 bases; bases with no gene match: 12.

The chain combines TRBV4-2 with TRBJ2-1; 15 nucleotides align to TRBD2. Germline lookup yields CDR1 LGHNA and CDR2 YNFKEQ. V was clipped by 6 bases and J by 8 bases; unmatched bases: 8. The CDR3 runs to 16 residues. The CDR3 nucleotides are TGTGCCAGCAGTCTGGGACTAGCGGGAGGTCAGGATGAGCAGTTCTTC. It is translated as CASSLGLAGGQDEQFF.

This clone was seen only once. This chain uses TRBV5-4 with TRBJ1-5; D ambiguous. Germline CDR1 is SGHNT and CDR2 is YYREEE (reference sequence). The CDR3 totals 15 residues. Trimming stripped 0 bases from V and 4 bases from J, with 11 bases between. The CDR3 coding sequence is TGTGCCAGCAGCTTGGAGCCCGGCGGGAATCAGCCCCAGCATTTT. Translated, it gives CASSLEPGGNQPQHF.

The V call is TRBV7-6, the J call TRBJ1-2; possibly TRBD1 for D (6 bases). V gave up 1 base and J gave up 8 bases, with 17 bases separating them. Per germline, CDR1 SGHVS and CDR2 FNYEAQ. CDR3 size: 15 residues. The CDR3 DNA sequence: TGTGCCAGCAGCTTAGAAACCCGAGGGGGTCGCGGCTACACCTTC. Its translation is CASSLETRGGRGYTF.

This chain uses TRBV10-3 with TRBJ2-1, with 7 bases that match TRBD2. This CDR3 contains 16 residues. The V gene's germline CDR1 is ENHRY and CDR2 SYGVKD. V shed 6 bases and J 5 bases; nucleotides not matched to a gene: 13. The CDR3 spells CAISPRASGANNEQFF. CDR3 DNA: TGTGCCATCAGCCCCCGGGCTAGCGGAGCCAACAATGAGCAGTTCTTC.

The CDR3 region has the DNA TGTGCCAGCAGCTTCGGCGTTGGAGTCTACGAGCAGTACTTC. It encodes CASSFGVGVYEQYF. The chain employs TRBV11-2 and TRBJ2-7; the D is unclear. CDR1 SGHAT and CDR2 FQNNGV come from the germline V gene. Trimming cost V 3 bases and J 3 bases, with 12 bases left between them. This CDR3 has 14 amino acids.

The J gene is TRBJ2-1, the V gene TRBV13, with a weak D call TRBD2 (5 bases). Germline V gives CDR1 PRHDT, CDR2 FYEKMQ (reference sequence). With 5 bases removed from V and 0 bases from J, the gap between germline ends came to 14 bases. The CDR3 sequence is 16 residues long. The CDR3 protein is CASSGRSGSSYNEQFF. CDR3 coding DNA: TGTGCCAGCAGCGGCAGGAGCGGAAGCTCCTACAATGAGCAGTTCTTC.

This clone showed up just a few times. The chain carries TRBV7-9 and TRBJ1-3; maybe TRBD1 (6 bases). Germline loops: CDR1 SEHNR, CDR2 FQNEAQ (reference sequence). V lost 4 bases and J lost 1, with 11 bases in between. CDR3 length equals 15 residues. The DNA of the CDR3 is TGTGCCAGCAGCTCCCGAGGGACATCTGGAAACACCATATATTTT. Translation: CASSSRGTSGNTIYF.

The CDR3 sequence: CASSLSFRVGDEQYF. The DNA for the CDR3 is TGTGCCAGCAGCTTGTCCTTTCGGGTCGGTGACGAGCAGTACTTC. The genes are TRBV5-5 and TRBJ2-7; D not resolved. The CDR3 loop spans 15 amino acids. Germline CDR1 SGHKS, CDR2 YYEKEE (reference sequence). The V end lost 1 base, the J end lost 5 bases, and 16 bases lay between the germline ends.

The gene calls are TRBV4-1 and TRBJ1-6; a weak D match, TRBD1 (6 bases). The germline V and J ends were trimmed by 4 bases and 7 bases, with 17 bases remaining between them. Germline assignment: CDR1 MGHRA and CDR2 YSYEKL. The CDR3 has 16 residues. The CDR3 DNA reads TGCGCCAGCAGCCTACTTCGGGCAGGGGACAATTCACCCCTCCACTTT. Translating it yields CASSLLRAGDNSPLHF.

There are a few counts of this clone. The J gene is TRBJ1-1, the V gene TRBV11-2; D is possibly TRBD1 (6 bases). The CDR3 sequence is 15 residues long. V shed 3 bases and J shed 6 bases, with 17 bases lying between them. Looked up from germline, CDR1 is SGHAT and CDR2 is FQNNGV. This CDR3 is CASSFHSGDSAEAFF. DNA of the CDR3: TGTGCCAGCAGCTTCCACTCAGGGGATAGCGCTGAAGCTTTCTTT. The full variable domain, its missing parts supplied by reference TRBV11-2 and TRBJ1-1, is EAGVAQSPRYKIIEKRQSVAFWCNPISGHATLYWYQQILGQGPKLLIQFQNNGVVDDSQLPKDRFSAERLKGVDSTLKIQPAKLEDSAVYLCASSFHSGDSAEAFFGQGTRLTVV.

The chain links TRBV5-1 to TRBJ2-7; 9 bases match TRBD2. This CDR3 region has 15 residues. Germline lookup yields CDR1 SGHRS and CDR2 YFSETQ. The ends lost 4 bases at V and 0 bases at J; junction bases unmatched: 5. The CDR3 here is CASSPSGGTSYEQYF. CDR3 coding DNA: TGCGCCAGCAGCCCGAGCGGGGGGACCTCCTACGAGCAGTACTTC.

J is TRBJ1-3 and V is TRBV9, with D maybe TRBD1 (5 bases). The germline V gene encodes CDR1 SGDLS and CDR2 YYNGEE. Trimming pared 7 bases from V and 0 bases from J, leaving 17 bases between. This CDR3 contains 16 residues. In DNA, the CDR3 is TGTGCCAGCCAAAGTGGGGCCTCACTCTCTGGAAACACCATATATTTT. This codes for CASQSGASLSGNTIYF.

The genes are TRBV28 and TRBJ1-5; TRBD1 might be the D (6 bases). The CDR3 is made up of 12 amino acids. Germline CDR1 is MDHEN and CDR2 is SYDVKM. V dropped 9 bases and J dropped 6 bases, with 12 bases sitting between them. Here the CDR3 DNA reads TGTGCCAGACAGGGACGGGGTCAGCCCCAGCATTTT. It specifies CARQGRGQPQHF.

The chain carries TRBV19 and TRBJ2-7, with TRBD1 identical over 8 bases. Germline values: CDR1 LNHDA, CDR2 SQIVND (reference sequence). The CDR3 sequence is 17 residues long. J was trimmed by 5 bases and V by 1 base; bases with no gene match: 13. CDR3 nucleotide sequence: TGTGCCAGTAGTATAGTGGCACCCGGACAGGGACGCCACGAGCAGTACTTC. Translating it yields CASSIVAPGQGRHEQYF.

The chain is built from TRBV3-1 (or the pseudogene TRBV3-2) and TRBJ2-3, with no clear D. The CDR3 contains 13 residues. V was cut by 4 bases and J by 1 base, with 6 bases left in between. CDR1 and CDR2 (germline): LGHDT, YNNKEL (reference sequence). This chain's CDR3 is CASSRARTDTQYF. CDR3 nucleotides: TGTGCCAGCAGCCGAGCGCGCACAGATACGCAGTATTTT.

This clone was counted a single time. The J gene is TRBJ1-5, the V gene TRBV19, with 9 bases identical to TRBD1. This CDR3 contains 14 residues. Germline CDR1 LNHDA, CDR2 SQIVND (reference sequence). V gave up 6 bases and J gave up 6 bases; unmatched junction bases: 6. CDR3 sequence: CASRGTGNGQPQHF. The CDR3 region has the DNA TGTGCCAGTAGAGGGACAGGGAACGGTCAGCCCCAGCATTTT.

This clone was observed a few times. V gene TRBV6-5 combines with J gene TRBJ1-5; possible D gene TRBD1, 5 bases. Trimming cost V 2 bases and J 2 bases, with 10 bases left between them. This CDR3 comprises 15 residues. Germline-derived CDR1 and CDR2 are MNHEY and SVGAGI. The CDR3: CASSYRGGGNQPQHF. CDR3 sequence (DNA): TGTGCCAGCAGTTACAGGGGTGGAGGCAATCAGCCCCAGCATTTT.

The V call is TRBV4-2, the J call TRBJ2-1; D is perhaps TRBD2 (6 bases). CDR3 length equals 18 residues. Trimming removed 1 base at V and 0 bases at J, with 16 bases between. Per the germline V gene, CDR1 is LGHNA and CDR2 is YNFKEQ. The CDR3 DNA is TGTGCCAGCAGCCAAGGGGGACCCGGGACTGACTCCTACAATGAGCAGTTCTTC. This sequence encodes CASSQGGPGTDSYNEQFF.

The chain links TRBV28 to TRBJ1-5; 9 nucleotides align to TRBD1. CDR3 length: 15 residues. Per germline, CDR1 MDHEN and CDR2 SYDVKM. Trimming at V came to 5 bases and at J to 7 bases, leaving 9 bases not matched to a gene. CDR3 amino acids: CASSPQTGGMQPQHF. The CDR3 DNA sequence: TGTGCCAGCAGTCCCCAGACAGGGGGTATGCAGCCCCAGCATTTT.

This sequence joins TRBV5-1 and TRBJ1-2; 8 bases are shared with TRBD1. From germline, CDR1 is SGHRS and CDR2 YFSETQ. V lost 9 bases, J lost 2 bases, and 12 bases stayed unmatched. This CDR3 spans 15 amino acids. For the CDR3, the DNA is TGCGCCACCTCCTTGACGACAGGGGCAAACTATGGCTACACCTTC. It encodes CATSLTTGANYGYTF.

The V and J genes are TRBV7-2 and TRBJ2-1; tentative D call: TRBD2 (5 bases). The length of the CDR3 is 13 residues. V lost 5 bases, J lost 3 bases, and 8 bases lay in between. Per germline, CDR1 SGHTA and CDR2 FQGNSA. The CDR3 here is CASSTEGYNEQFF. The CDR3 DNA reads as TGTGCCAGCAGCACCGAGGGCTACAATGAGCAGTTCTTC.

V and J are TRBV5-1 and TRBJ2-7; weak D call: TRBD1 (5 bases). V lost 0 bases and J 6 bases, leaving 19 bases between the germline ends. The CDR3 is 16 amino acids. Germline assignment: CDR1 SGHRS and CDR2 YFSETQ. DNA of the CDR3: TGCGCCAGCAGCTTGGCAGGTGGGGCGGATTCTTTCGAGCAGTACTTC. Amino acid sequence: CASSLAGGADSFEQYF.

The gene calls are TRBV18 and TRBJ2-6; TRBD1 matches at 10 bases. The junction had 2 bases not matched to a gene; V was cut back by 0 bases and J by 0 bases. The germline V gene encodes CDR1 KGHSH and CDR2 LQKENI. The CDR3 is 18 amino acids. As DNA, the CDR3 is TGTGCCAGCTCACCACCGGGACAGGGGTTCTCTGGGGCCAACGTCCTGACTTTC. Translated, it gives CASSPPGQGFSGANVLTF.

This sequence joins TRBV5-6 and TRBJ1-5, with 9 bases that match TRBD1. In germline, CDR1 is SGHDT, CDR2 YYEEEE. With 1 base clipped from V and 0 bases from J, the junction kept 5 bases outside the gene matches. The CDR3 extends over 17 amino acids. CDR3: CASSLSGTGSSNQPQHF. The CDR3 DNA is TGTGCCAGCAGCTTGTCCGGGACAGGGTCTAGCAATCAGCCCCAGCATTTT.

The chain employs TRBV3-1 (or the pseudogene TRBV3-2) and TRBJ1-2, with 8 bases that match TRBD1. Germline V gene sequence: CDR1 LGHDT, CDR2 YNNKEL (reference sequence). V lost 2 bases and J lost 5; bases outside the gene matches: 7. This CDR3 is built from 15 residues. In DNA, the CDR3 is TGTGCCAGCAGCCAATCCCCGGGACAGGTGTATGGCTACACCTTC. It translates to CASSQSPGQVYGYTF.

The chain recombines TRBV4-3 with TRBJ1-2; unclear D gene. The CDR3 loop spans 13 amino acids. Trimming stripped 1 base from V and 0 bases from J, with 3 bases between. Germline V lookup: CDR1 LGHNA, CDR2 YSLEER. For the CDR3, the DNA is TGCGCCAGCAGCCAAGCAACTAACTATGGCTACACCTTC. Translated: CASSQATNYGYTF.

This clone was observed a single time. This chain joins TRBV27 and TRBJ1-5; D not resolved. The CDR3 runs 15 residues. Between the trimmed V and J ends, which lost 0 bases and 4 bases, there was a span of 10 bases. The germline CDR1 and CDR2 sequences are MNHEY and SMNVEV (reference sequence). CDR3 protein: CASSLSRSPNQPQHF. CDR3 nucleotides: TGTGCCAGCAGTTTATCGCGGTCACCGAATCAGCCCCAGCATTTT.

The chain recombines TRBV4-3 with TRBJ2-3, with D unclear. The germline V and J ends were trimmed by 0 bases and 3 bases, with 10 bases remaining between them. The germline V gene encodes CDR1 LGHNA and CDR2 YSLEER. CDR3 length: 15 amino acids. CDR3 nucleotides: TGCGCCAGCAGCCAAGATATGCTAGTAACAGATACGCAGTATTTT. Translated, it gives CASSQDMLVTDTQYF.

The rearrangement links TRBV7-8 to TRBJ2-2, with 10 bases aligning to TRBD2. The V segment lost 2 bases and the J segment 4 bases; nucleotides outside the gene matches: 4. From germline, CDR1 is SGHVS and CDR2 FQNEAQ. The CDR3 loop spans 16 amino acids. The CDR3 DNA follows: TGTGCCAGCAGCTTAATAGCGGGGGGCGTCACCGGGGAGCTGTTTTTT. As protein: CASSLIAGGVTGELFF.

This clone was seen once. CDR3 nucleotides: TGTGCCAGCAGTTCCGGACAGGGCAACTATGGCTACACCTTC. It translates to CASSSGQGNYGYTF. The genes are TRBV27 and TRBJ1-2; TRBD1 aligns across 8 bases. CDR3 length equals 14 residues. With 4 bases clipped from V and 2 bases from J, the junction kept 3 bases outside the gene matches. Germline assignment: CDR1 MNHEY and CDR2 SMNVEV (reference sequence).